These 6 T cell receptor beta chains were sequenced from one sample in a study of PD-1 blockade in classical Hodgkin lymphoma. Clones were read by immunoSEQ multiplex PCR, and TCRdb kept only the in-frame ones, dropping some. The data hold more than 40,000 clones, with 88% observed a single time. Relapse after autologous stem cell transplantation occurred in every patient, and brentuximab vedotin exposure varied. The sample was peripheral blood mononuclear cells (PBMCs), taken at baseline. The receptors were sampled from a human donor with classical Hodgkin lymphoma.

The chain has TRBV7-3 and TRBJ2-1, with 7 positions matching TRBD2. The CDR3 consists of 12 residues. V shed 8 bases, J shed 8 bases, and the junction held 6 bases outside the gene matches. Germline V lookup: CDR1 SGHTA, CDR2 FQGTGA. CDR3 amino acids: CASGRTSDEQFF. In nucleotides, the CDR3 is TGTGCCAGCGGCCGAACTAGCGATGAGCAGTTCTTC.

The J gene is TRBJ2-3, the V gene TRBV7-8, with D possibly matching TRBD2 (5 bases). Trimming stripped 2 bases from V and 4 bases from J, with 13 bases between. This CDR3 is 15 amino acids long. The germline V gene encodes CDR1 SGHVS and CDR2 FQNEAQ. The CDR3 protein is CASSLSGGGADTQYF. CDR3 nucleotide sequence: TGTGCCAGCAGCTTAAGCGGTGGAGGCGCAGATACGCAGTATTTT.

The CDR3 region has the DNA TGTGCCAGTAGTTTCCGGGACAGGGAATATGGCTACACCTTC. It is translated as CASSFRDREYGYTF. The rearrangement links TRBV19 to TRBJ1-2; the match to TRBD1 covers 9 bases. The ends lost 5 bases at V and 5 bases at J; junction bases unmatched: 6. CDR3 length: 14 amino acids. Germline V CDR1 and CDR2: LNHDA, SQIVND (reference sequence).

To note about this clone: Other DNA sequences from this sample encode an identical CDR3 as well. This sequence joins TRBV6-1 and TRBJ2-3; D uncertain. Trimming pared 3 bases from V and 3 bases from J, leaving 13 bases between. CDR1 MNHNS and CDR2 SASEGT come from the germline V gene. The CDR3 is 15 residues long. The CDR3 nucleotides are TGTGCCAGCAGTGAGGCGAAAGGTGGGACAGATACGCAGTATTTT. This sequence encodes CASSEAKGGTDTQYF.

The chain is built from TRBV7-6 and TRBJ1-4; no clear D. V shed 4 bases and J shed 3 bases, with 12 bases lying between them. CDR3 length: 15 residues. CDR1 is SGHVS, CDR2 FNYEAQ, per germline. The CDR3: CASSYRGRSNEKLFF. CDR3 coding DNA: TGTGCCAGCAGCTACCGAGGGCGGTCTAATGAAAAACTGTTTTTT.

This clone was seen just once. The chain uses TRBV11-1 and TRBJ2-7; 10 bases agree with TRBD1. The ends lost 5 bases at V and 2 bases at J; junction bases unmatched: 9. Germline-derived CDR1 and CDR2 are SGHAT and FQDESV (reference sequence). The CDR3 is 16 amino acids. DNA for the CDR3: TGTGCCAGCAGCCGATCTGGGACAGGGGCCACCTACGAGCAGTACTTC. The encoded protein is CASSRSGTGATYEQYF.